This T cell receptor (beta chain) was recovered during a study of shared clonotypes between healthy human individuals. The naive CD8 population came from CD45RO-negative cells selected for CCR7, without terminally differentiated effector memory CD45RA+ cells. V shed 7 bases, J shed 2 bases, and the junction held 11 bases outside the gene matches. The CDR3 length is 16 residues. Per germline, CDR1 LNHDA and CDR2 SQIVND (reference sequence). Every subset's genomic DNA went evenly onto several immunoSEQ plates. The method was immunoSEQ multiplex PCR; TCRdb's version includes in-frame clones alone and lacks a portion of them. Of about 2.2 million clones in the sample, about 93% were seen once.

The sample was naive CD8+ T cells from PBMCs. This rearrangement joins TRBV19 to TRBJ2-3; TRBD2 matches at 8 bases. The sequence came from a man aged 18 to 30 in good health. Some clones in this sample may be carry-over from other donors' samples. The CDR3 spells CASMQEAGEPTDTQYF. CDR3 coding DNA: TGTGCCAGTATGCAGGAAGCGGGAGAACCCACAGATACGCAGTATTTT.